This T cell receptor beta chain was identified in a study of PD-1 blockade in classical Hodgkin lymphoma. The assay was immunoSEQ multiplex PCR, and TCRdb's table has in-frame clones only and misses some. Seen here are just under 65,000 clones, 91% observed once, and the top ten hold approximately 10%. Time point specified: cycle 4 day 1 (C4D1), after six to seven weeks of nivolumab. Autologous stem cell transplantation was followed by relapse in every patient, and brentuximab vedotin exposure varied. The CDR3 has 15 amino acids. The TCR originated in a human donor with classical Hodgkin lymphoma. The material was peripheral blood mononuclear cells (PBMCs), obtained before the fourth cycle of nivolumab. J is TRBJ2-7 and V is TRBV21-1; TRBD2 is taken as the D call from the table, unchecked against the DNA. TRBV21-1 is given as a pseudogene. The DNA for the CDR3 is TGTGCCAGCAGGGAACGGACTAGCGGGACCTACGAGCAGTACTTC. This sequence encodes CASRERTSGTYEQYF.